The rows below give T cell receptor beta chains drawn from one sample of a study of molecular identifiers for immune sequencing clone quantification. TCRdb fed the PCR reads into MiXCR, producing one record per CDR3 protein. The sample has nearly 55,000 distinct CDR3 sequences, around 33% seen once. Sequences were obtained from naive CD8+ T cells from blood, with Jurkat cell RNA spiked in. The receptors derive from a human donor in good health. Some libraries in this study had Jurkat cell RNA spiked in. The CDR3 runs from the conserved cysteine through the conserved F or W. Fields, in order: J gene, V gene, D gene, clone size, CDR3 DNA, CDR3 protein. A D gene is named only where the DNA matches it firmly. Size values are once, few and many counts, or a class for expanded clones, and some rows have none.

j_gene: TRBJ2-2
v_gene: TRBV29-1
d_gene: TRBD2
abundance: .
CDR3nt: TGCAGCGTTGAAGTAACCGGGACTAGCGGAGCCCCCACCGGGGAGCTGTTTTTT
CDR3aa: CSVEVTGTSGAPTGELFF

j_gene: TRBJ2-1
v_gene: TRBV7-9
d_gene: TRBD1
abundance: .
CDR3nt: TGTGCCAGCAGCTTCGTTGACAGGGACTACAATGAGCAGTTCTTC
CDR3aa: CASSFVDRDYNEQFF

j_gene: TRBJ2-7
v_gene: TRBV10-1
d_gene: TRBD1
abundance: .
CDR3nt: TGCGCCAGCAGTGAGTCTCAAACAGGGGGGAACTACGAGCAGTACTTC
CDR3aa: CASSESQTGGNYEQYF

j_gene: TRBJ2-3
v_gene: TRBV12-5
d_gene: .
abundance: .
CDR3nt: TGTGCTAGTGGTTTGGGCCGGGGGTTGGTGGATACGCAGTATTTT
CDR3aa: CASGLGRGLVDTQYF

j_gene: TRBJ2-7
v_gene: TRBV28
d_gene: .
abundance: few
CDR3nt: TGTGCCAGCAGTAACCCGGGGGAGCAGTACTTC
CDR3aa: CASSNPGEQYF

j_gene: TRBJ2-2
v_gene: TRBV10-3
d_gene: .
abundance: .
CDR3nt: TGTGCCATCAGTGTTCGCGTTAGCGGGGAGCTGTTTTTT
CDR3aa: CAISVRVSGELFF

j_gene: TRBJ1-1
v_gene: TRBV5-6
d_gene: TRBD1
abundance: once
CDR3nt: TGTGCCAGCAGCACCGGGACAGTCGGCACTGAAGCTTTCTTT
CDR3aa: CASSTGTVGTEAFF

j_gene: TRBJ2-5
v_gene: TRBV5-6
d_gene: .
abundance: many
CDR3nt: TGTGCCAGCAGTCCGGTTACAGGGTACGAAGAGACCCAGTACTTC
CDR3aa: CASSPVTGYEETQYF

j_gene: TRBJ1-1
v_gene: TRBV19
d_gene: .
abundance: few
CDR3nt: TGTGCCAGTAGTATATGGGTGAACACTGAAGCTTTCTTT
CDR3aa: CASSIWVNTEAFF

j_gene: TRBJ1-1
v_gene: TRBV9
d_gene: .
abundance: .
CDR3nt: TGTGCCAGCAGCCCTATTTCTTCGGGAGGGAGGAACACTGAAGCTTTCTTT
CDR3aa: CASSPISSGGRNTEAFF

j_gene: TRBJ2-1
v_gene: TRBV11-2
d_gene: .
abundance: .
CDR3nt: TGTGCCAGCAGCTTAGGAGACAGATACAATGAGCAGTTCTTC
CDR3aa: CASSLGDRYNEQFF

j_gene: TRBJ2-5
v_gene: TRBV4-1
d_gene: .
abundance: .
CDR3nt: TGCGCCAGCAGCCACAGTCCCCAAGAGACCCAGTACTTC
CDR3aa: CASSHSPQETQYF

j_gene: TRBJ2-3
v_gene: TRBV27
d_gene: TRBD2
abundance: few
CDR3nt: TGTGCCAGCAGTTTATTATTAGCGGGAGTGATGGCCCCAGATACGCAGTATTTT
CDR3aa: CASSLLLAGVMAPDTQYF

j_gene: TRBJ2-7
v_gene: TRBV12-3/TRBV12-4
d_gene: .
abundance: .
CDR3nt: TGTGCCAGCAGTTTAATAGGGTTTAGCGACGAGCAGTACTTC
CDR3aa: CASSLIGFSDEQYF

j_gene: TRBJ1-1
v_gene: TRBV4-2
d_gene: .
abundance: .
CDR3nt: TGTGCCAGCAGCCAAGAGACAGGAGGGAACACTGAAGCTTTCTTT
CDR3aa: CASSQETGGNTEAFF

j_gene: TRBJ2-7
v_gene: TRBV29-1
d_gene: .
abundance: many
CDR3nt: TGCAGCGTTGATATGCCAGGCTACGAGCAGTACTTC
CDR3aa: CSVDMPGYEQYF

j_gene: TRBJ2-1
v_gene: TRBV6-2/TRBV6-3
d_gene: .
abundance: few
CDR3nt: TGTGCCAGCAGTTACTCTCTCGCCGGAGGTGATGAGCAGTTCTTC
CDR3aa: CASSYSLAGGDEQFF

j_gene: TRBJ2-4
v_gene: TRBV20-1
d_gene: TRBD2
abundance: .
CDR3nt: TGCAGTGCTGACTCCGGGACTAGCTCACCCGGGGGCATTCAGTACTTC
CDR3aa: CSADSGTSSPGGIQYF

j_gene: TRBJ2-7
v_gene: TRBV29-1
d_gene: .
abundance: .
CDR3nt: TGCAGCGTCATGGGGGATAACGAGCAGTACTTC
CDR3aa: CSVMGDNEQYF

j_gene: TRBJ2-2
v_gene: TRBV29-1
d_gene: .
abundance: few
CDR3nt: TGCAGCGTTGCGCTAGTTGAGACCGGGGAGCTGTTTTTT
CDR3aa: CSVALVETGELFF

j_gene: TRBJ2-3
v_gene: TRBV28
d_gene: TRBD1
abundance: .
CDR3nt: TGTGCCAGCAGTTCCGGACAGGGCAACACAGATACGCAGTATTTT
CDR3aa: CASSSGQGNTDTQYF

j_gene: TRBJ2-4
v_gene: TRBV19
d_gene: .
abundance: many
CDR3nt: TGTGCCACAGGGCTGAACATTCAGTACTTC
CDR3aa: CATGLNIQYF

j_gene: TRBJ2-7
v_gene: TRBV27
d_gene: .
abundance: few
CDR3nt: TGTGCCGGCGCCGGACCGTCAAGCTCCTACGAGCAGTACTTC
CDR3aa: CAGAGPSSSYEQYF

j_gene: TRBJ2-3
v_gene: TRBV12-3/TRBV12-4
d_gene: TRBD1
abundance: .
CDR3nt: TGTGCCAGCAATCGACAGGGGAGGACAGATACGCAGTATTTT
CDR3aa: CASNRQGRTDTQYF